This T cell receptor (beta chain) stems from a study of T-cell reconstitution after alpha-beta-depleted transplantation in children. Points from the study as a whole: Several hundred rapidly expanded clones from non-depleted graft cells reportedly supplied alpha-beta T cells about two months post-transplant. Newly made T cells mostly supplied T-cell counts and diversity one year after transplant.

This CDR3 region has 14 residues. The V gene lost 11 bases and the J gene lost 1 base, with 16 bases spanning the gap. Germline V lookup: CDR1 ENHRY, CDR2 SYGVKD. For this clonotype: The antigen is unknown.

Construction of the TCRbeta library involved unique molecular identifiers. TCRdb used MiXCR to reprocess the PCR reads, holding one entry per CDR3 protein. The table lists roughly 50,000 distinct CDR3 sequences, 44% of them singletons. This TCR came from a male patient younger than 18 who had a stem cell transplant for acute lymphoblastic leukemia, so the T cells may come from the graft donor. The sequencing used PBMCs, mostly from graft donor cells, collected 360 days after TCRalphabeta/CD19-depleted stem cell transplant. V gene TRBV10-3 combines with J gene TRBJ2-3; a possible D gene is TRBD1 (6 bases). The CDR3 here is CAVLTGLGTDTQYF. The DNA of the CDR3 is TGTGCCGTCCTGACAGGTTTGGGCACAGATACGCAGTATTTT.